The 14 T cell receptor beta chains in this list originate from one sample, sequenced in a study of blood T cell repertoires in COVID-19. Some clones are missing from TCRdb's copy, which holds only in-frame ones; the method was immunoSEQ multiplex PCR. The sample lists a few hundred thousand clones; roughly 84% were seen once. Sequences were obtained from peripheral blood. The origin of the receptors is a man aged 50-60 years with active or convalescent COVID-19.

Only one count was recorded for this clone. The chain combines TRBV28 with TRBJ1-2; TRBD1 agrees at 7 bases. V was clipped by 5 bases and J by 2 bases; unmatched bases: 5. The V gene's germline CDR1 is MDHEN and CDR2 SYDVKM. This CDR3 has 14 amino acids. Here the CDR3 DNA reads TGTGCCAGCAGTACCCGGACAGGAAACTATGGCTACACCTTC. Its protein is CASSTRTGNYGYTF.

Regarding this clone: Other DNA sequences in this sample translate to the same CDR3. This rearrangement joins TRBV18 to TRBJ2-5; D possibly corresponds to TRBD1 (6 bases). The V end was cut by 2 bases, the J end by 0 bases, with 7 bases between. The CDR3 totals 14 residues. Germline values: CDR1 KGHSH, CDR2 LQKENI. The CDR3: CASSPRDNQETQYF. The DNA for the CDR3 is TGTGCCAGCTCACCAAGGGACAACCAAGAGACCCAGTACTTC.

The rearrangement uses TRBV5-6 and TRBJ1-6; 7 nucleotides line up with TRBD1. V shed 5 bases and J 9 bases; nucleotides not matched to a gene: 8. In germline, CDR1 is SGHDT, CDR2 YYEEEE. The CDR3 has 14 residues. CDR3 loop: CASSEPGQSSPLHF. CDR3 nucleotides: TGTGCCAGCAGTGAACCGGGACAGAGTTCACCCCTCCACTTT. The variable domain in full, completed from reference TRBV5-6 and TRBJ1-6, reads DAGVTQSPTHLIKTRGQQVTLRCSPKSGHDTVSWYQQALGQGPQFIFQYYEEEERQRGNFPDRFSGHQFPNYSSELNVNALLLGDSALYLCASSEPGQSSPLHFGNGTRLTVT.

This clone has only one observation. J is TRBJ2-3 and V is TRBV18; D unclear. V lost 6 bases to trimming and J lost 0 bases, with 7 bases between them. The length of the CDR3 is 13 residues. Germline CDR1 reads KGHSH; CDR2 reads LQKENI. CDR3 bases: TGTGCCAGCTCCCCGACTAGCACAGATACGCAGTATTTT. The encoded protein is CASSPTSTDTQYF.

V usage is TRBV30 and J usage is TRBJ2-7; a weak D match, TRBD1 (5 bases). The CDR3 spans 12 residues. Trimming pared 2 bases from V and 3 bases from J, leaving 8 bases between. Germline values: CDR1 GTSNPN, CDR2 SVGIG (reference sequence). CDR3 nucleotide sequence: TGTGCCTGGAGTTCAGGGATCTACGAGCAGTACTTC. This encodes CAWSSGIYEQYF.

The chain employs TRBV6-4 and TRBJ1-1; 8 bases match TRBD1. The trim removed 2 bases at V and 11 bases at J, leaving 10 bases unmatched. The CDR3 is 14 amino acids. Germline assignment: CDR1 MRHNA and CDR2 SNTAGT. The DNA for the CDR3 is TGTGCCAGCAGTGACCCTCCTCACAGGGGGGATGCTTTCTTT. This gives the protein CASSDPPHRGDAFF.

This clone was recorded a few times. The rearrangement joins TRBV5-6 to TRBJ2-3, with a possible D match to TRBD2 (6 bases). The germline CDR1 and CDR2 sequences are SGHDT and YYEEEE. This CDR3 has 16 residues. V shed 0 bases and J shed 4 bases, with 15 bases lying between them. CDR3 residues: CASSLEAGPRADTQYF. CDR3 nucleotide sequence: TGTGCCAGCAGCTTGGAGGCGGGACCTCGGGCAGATACGCAGTATTTT. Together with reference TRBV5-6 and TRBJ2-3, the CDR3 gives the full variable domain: DAGVTQSPTHLIKTRGQQVTLRCSPKSGHDTVSWYQQALGQGPQFIFQYYEEEERQRGNFPDRFSGHQFPNYSSELNVNALLLGDSALYLCASSLEAGPRADTQYFGPGTRLTVL.

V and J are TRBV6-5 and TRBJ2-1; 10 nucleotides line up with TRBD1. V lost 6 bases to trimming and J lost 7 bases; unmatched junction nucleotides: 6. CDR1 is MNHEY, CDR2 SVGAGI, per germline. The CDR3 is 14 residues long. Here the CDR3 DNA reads TGTGCCAGCAGAAAGGGACAGGGGTGGAATGAGCAGTTCTTC. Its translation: CASRKGQGWNEQFF.

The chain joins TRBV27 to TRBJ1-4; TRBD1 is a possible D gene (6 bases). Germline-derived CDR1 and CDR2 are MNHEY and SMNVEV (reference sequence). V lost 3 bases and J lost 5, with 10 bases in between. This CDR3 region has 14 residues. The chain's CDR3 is CASSFLDRNEKLFF. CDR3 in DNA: TGTGCCAGCAGTTTCTTGGACAGAAATGAAAAACTGTTTTTT.

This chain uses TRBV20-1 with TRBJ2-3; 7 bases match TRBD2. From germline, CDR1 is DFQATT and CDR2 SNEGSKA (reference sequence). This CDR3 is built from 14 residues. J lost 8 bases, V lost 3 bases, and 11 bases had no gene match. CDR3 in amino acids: CSASPSEPGGTQYF. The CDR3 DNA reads TGCAGTGCTAGTCCGTCGGAGCCGGGGGGTACGCAGTATTTT.

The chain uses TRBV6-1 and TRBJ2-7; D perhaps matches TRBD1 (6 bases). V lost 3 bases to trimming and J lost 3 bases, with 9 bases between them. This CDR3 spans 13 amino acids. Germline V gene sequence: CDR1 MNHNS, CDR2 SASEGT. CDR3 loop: CASSDTGFYEQYF. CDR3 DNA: TGTGCCAGCAGTGATACAGGGTTCTACGAGCAGTACTTC.

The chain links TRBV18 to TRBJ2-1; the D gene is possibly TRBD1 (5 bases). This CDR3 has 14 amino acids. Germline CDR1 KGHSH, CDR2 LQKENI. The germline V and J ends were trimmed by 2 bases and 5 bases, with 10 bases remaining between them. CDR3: CASSPIGADNEQFF. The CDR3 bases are TGTGCCAGCTCACCAATTGGGGCGGACAATGAGCAGTTCTTC.

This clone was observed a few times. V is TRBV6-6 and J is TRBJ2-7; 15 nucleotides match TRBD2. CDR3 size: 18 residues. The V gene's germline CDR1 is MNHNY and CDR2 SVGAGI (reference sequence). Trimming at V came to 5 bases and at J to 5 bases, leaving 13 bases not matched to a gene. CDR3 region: CASSLQPGLAGGGNEQYF. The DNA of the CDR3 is TGTGCCAGCAGTCTACAGCCGGGACTAGCGGGAGGCGGCAACGAGCAGTACTTC.

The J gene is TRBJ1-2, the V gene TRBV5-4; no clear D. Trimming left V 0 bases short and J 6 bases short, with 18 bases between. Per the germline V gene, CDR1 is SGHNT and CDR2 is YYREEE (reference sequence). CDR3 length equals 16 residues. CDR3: CASSLGGYGMGDGYTF. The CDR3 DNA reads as TGTGCCAGCAGCTTGGGAGGGTACGGAATGGGTGATGGCTACACCTTC.